This T cell receptor beta chain derives from a study of T cells in Graves' hyperthyroidism and ophthalmopathy (dated by TCRdb to about 2019). At the level of the whole study: Peripheral blood samples were taken at the time of initial diagnosis, prior to any treatment. TCR V-J signatures able to tell the groups apart were searched for in a discovery cohort of approximately 95 patients, of whom more than 40 had Graves' ophthalmopathy and some 60 had stable Graves' hyperthyroidism. An independent validation cohort of around 19 hyperthyroidism patients and 15 or so patients who later progressed to ophthalmopathy tested prospective prediction of ophthalmopathy. The roughly 100 discovery patients were randomly split 7:3 into training and test sets. Thyroid tissue and blood T-cell repertoires from six Graves' hyperthyroidism patients were also compared in the study. After blood sampling, hyperthyroidism patients were treated with methimazole at a starting dose of 30 mg daily, and ophthalmopathy patients were treated with high-dose intravenous methylprednisolone. According to the paper, TCR Vbeta CDR3 sequencing was carried out on 135 peripheral blood samples, which came from 40 to 45 ophthalmopathy, under 80 hyperthyroidism and about 17 progressor patients. Study-level results and caveats: Sample size was not statistically predetermined, and investigators were not blinded to group allocation. Ophthalmopathy was separated from stable hyperthyroidism by a 13 V-J signature model, with just over 85% sensitivity and 81% to 82% specificity obtained in cross-validation and 80%/75% obtained in testing. Most expanded thyroid clonotypes (frequency above 0.001) were also detected in blood, a finding suggesting that blood repertoires may reflect thyroid immune responses. In validation, the model predicted progression to ophthalmopathy a median of approximately 6.3 months before onset, with roughly 71% sensitivity and about 72% specificity.

Remarks on this clonotype: Which antigen it targets is not known. No much larger clonotype is one base removed from it; base qualities were not supplied.

The TCR beta CDR3 regions were amplified from RNA transcripts. The first round of RT-PCR for the TCR CDR3 was performed with the HTBI primer set and the Qiagen OneStep RT-PCR kit. Libraries were constructed in a second round of multiplex PCR, after which size selection and purification were performed. Libraries were sequenced paired-end with 100 bp reads on an Illumina HiSeq2000. Concerning the study's data processing: Raw data were processed with SOAPnuke, discarding reads with adapters, uncalled bases, mean Phred below 15, or no exact constant-primer or identifier match. COPE v1.2.5 was used to merge the high-quality paired reads, and each unique nucleotide sequence was defined as a clonotype. Clonotypes were aligned to IMGT TRBV, TRBD and TRBJ reference segments using MiTCR v1.1. The analysis included only V-J combinations with a frequency above 0.0001, which together covered more than 99% of the repertoires. A TCS score was defined as the ratio of F50 (clonal expansion) to E x V (chaos), with BLOSUM62-based TCRdist applied between CDR3 peptides within each V-J. Welch's t-statistics and random forest reduced around 520 V-J features to around 14, which were used in a naive Bayes classifier (R e1071). TCRdb itself trimmed the public reads at Q25 with fastp, ran MiXCR and retained productive beta chains. Rows are unified per CDR3 protein, each entry keeping the most common DNA and genes. These V and J calls originate from TCRdb's pipeline instead of the authors' own analysis. The sample table contains about 690,000 distinct CDR3 sequences; only one count was recorded for approximately 15% of them. Clones ranked in the top ten supply 15% to 17% of the sample.

Trimming costs V 4 bases and J 1 base, and their ends lie 13 bases apart. The germline V gene sets CDR1 to SQVTM and CDR2 to ANQGSEA. There are 14 amino acids in the CDR3, from cysteine to phenylalanine inclusive. Just the 42-base CDR3 DNA is kept, in frame starting at base 1. Graves' hyperthyroidism was defined as stable when no progression to ophthalmopathy occurred over 18 months of follow-up. Hyperthyroidism patients were newly diagnosed, had a disease duration of under 2 months, and were aged 18 to 65 years. Patients with uncontrolled infections, other autoimmune diseases, pregnancy or lactation were excluded. Clinical symptoms, serum thyroxine and TRAb, thyroid ultrasound, and orbital computed tomography formed the basis for the diagnoses. PBMCs were isolated from more than 8 ml of fresh peripheral blood by Ficoll-Paque density gradient centrifugation. Total RNA was extracted with Trizol reagent, and quality was checked on an Agilent 2100 Bioanalyzer.

The material sequenced was blood. This TCR derives from a man in his forties or fifties with Graves' hyperthyroidism. This chain joins TRBV29-1 to TRBJ1-1; TRBD1 is possibly the D segment (6 matching bases). The DNA sequence reads TGCAGCGTTGTCACAGGGAAAAAGAACACTGAAGCTTTCTTT. Translation gives CSVVTGKKNTEAFF.